The clone carrying this TCR beta chain was picked up a small number of times. Its antigen remains unidentified. This entry comes from a study of T-cell reconstitution after alpha-beta-depleted transplantation in children. The V end lost 0 bases, the J end lost 2 bases, and 14 bases lay between the germline ends. The CDR3 totals 16 residues. During its preparation, the TCRbeta library received unique molecular identifiers. A single record per CDR3 protein comes from TCRdb applying MiXCR to the PCR reads. This sample has about 200,000 distinct CDR3 sequences; approximately 15% occur once, and the top ten carry around 45%. General study points: By one year post-transplant, T-cell counts and diversity largely arose from T cells that were newly produced. Several hundred expanded graft clones reportedly supplied alpha-beta T cells about two months after transplant.

The chain recombines TRBV23-1 with TRBJ2-7; D is perhaps TRBD1 (5 bases). TRBV23-1 is filed as an ORF, its function uncertain. The input for sequencing was PBMCs, mostly from graft donor cells, taken 360 days after TCRalphabeta/CD19-depleted stem cell transplant. The source is a male patient under 10 years old who had a stem cell transplant for acute lymphoblastic leukemia, so the T cells may come from the graft donor. The CDR3 protein is CASSQSGHDKTYEQYF. The DNA of the CDR3 is TGCGCCAGCAGTCAATCGGGGCACGATAAGACCTACGAGCAGTACTTC.